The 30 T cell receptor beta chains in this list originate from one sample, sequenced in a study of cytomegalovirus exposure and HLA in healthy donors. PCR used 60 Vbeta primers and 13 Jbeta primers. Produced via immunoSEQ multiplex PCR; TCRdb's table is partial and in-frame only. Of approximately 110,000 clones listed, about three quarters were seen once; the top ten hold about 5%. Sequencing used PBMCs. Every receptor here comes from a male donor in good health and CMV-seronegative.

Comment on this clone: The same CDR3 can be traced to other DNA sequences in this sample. CDR3 protein: CASSWTSGSYEQYF. The CDR3 coding sequence is TGCGCCAGCAGCTGGACTAGCGGGAGCTACGAGCAGTACTTC. The J gene is TRBJ2-7, the V gene TRBV5-1; 13 nucleotides match TRBD2. This CDR3 has 14 amino acids. Per the germline V gene, CDR1 is SGHRS and CDR2 is YFSETQ. The V and J ends lost 3 bases and 3 bases, in that order; junction bases with no gene match: 0.

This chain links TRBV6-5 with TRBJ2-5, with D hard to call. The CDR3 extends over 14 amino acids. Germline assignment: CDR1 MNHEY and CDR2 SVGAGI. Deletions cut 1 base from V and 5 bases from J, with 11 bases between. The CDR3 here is CASSYFPFRETQYF. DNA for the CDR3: TGTGCCAGCAGTTACTTCCCTTTCCGGGAGACCCAGTACTTC.

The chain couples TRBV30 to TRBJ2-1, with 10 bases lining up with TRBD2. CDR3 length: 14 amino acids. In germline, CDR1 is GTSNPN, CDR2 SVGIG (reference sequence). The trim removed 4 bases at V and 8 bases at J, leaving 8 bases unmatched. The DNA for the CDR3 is TGTGCCTGGAACCCCTTAGCGGGAGGCGATGAGCAGTTCTTC. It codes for CAWNPLAGGDEQFF.

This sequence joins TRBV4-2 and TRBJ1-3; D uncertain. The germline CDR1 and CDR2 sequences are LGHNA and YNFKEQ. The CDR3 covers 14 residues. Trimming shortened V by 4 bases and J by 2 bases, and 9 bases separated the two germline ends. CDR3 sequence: CASSPFRTGNTIYF. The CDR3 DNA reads TGTGCCAGCAGCCCCTTCAGGACTGGAAACACCATATATTTT.

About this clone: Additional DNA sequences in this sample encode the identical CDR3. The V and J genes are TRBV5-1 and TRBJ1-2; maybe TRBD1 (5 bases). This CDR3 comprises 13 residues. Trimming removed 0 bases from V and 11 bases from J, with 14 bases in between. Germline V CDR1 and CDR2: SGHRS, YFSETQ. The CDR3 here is CASSLAQGNGYTF. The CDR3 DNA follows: TGCGCCAGCAGCTTGGCCCAGGGAAACGGTTACACCTTC.

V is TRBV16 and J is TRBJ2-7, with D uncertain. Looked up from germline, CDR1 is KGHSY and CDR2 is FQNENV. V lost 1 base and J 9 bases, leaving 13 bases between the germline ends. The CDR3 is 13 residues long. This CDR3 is CASSQWQYTAQYF. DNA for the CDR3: TGTGCCAGCAGCCAATGGCAGTATACCGCGCAGTACTTC.

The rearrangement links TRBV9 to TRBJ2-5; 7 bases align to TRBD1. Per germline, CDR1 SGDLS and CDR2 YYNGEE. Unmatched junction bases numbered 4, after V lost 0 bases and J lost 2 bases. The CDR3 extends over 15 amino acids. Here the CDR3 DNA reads TGTGCCAGCAGCGTAGGACCGGGACAGCAAGAGACCCAGTACTTC. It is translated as CASSVGPGQQETQYF.

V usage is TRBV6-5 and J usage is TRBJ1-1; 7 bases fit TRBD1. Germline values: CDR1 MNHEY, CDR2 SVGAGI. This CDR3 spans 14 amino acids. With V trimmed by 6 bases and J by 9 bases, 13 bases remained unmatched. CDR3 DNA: TGTGCCAGCAGCGAGAGACAGGGTAGTGTGAAAGCTTTCTTT. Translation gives CASSERQGSVKAFF.

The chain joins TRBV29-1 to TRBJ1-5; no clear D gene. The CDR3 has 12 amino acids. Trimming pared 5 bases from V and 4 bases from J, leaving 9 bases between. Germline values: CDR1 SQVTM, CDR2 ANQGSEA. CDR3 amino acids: CSVKEPNQPQHF. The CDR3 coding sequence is TGCAGCGTTAAGGAGCCAAATCAGCCCCAGCATTTT. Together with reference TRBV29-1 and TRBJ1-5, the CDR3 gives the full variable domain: SAVISQKPSRDICQRGTSLTIQCQVDSQVTMMFWYRQQPGQSLTLIATANQGSEATYESGFVIDKFPISRPNLTFSTLTVSNMSPEDSSIYLCSVKEPNQPQHFGDGTRLSIL.

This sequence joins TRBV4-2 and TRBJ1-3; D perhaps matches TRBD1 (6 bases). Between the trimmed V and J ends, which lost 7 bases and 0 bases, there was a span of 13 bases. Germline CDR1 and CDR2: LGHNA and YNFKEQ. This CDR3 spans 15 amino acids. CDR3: CASTSGASSGNTIYF. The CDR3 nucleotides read TGTGCCAGCACCTCAGGGGCCAGCTCTGGAAACACCATATATTTT.

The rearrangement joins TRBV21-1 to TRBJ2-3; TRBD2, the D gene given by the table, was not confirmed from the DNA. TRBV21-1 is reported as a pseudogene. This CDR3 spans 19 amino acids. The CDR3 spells CASSKEKREGGEATDTQYF. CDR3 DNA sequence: TGTGCCAGCAGCAAAGAGAAGCGGGAGGGAGGAGAGGCCACAGATACGCAGTATTTT.

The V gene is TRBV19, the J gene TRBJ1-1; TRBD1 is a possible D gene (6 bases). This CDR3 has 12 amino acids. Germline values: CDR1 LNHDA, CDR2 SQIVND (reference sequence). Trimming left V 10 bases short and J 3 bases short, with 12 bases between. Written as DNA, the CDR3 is TGTGCCACCAAAACAGGGTACACTGAAGCTTTCTTT. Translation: CATKTGYTEAFF.

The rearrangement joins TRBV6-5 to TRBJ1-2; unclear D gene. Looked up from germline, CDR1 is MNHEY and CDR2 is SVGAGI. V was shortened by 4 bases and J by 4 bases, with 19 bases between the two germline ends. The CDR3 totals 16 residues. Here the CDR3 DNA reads TGTGCCAGCAGTTCTCCCTTAGAGGAGGTGGGCTATGGCTACACCTTC. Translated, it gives CASSSPLEEVGYGYTF.

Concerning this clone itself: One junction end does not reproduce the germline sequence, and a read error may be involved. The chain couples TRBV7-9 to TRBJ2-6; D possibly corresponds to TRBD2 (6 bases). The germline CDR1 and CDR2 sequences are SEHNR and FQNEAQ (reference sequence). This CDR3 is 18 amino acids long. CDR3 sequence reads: CSSSPTVGGRSGANVLTF. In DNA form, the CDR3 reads TGTTCCAGCAGCCCCACCGTGGGAGGTCGATCTGGGGCCAACGTCCTGACTTTC. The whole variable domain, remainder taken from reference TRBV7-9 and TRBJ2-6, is DTGVSQNPRHKITKRGQNVTFRCDPISEHNRLYWYRQTLGQGPEFLTYFQNEAQLEKSRLLSDRFSAERPKGSFSTLEIQRTEQGDSAMYLCSSSPTVGGRSGANVLTFGAGSRLTVL.

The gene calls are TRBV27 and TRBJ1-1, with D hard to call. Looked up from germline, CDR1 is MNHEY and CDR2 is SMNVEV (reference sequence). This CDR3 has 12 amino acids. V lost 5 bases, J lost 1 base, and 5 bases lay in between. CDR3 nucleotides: TGTGCCAGCAGTCCAGGGAACACTGAAGCTTTCTTT. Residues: CASSPGNTEAFF.

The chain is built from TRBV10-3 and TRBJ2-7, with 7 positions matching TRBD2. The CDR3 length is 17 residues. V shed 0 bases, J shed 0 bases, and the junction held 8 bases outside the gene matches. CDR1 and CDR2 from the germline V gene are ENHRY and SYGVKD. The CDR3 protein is CAISESLAGANSYEQYF. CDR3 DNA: TGTGCCATCAGTGAGTCGCTGGCGGGAGCGAACTCCTACGAGCAGTACTTC.

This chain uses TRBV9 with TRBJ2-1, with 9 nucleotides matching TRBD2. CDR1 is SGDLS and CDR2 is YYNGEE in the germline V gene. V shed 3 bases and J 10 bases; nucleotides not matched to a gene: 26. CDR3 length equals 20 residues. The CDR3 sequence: CASSECDRTGPRGRAGEQFF. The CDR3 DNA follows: TGTGCCAGCAGCGAGTGTGACCGAACCGGGCCGCGCGGGAGGGCGGGGGAGCAGTTCTTC. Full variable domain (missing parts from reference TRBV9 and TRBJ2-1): DSGVTQTPKHLITATGQRVTLRCSPRSGDLSVYWYQQSLDQGLQFLIQYYNGEERAKGNILERFSAQQFPDLHSELNLSSLELGDSALYFCASSECDRTGPRGRAGEQFFGPGTRLTVL.

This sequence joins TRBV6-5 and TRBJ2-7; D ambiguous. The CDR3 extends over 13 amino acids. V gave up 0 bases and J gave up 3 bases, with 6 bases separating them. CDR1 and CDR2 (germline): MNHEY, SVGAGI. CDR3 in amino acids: CASSYSPIYEQYF. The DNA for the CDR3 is TGTGCCAGCAGTTACTCGCCTATCTACGAGCAGTACTTC.

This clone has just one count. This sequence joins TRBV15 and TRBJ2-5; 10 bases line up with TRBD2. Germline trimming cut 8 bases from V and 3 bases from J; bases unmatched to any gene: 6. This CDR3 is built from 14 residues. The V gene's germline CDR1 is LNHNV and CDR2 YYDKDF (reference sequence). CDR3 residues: CATSNSGREETQYF. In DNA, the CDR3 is TGTGCCACCTCTAACAGCGGGAGGGAAGAGACCCAGTACTTC. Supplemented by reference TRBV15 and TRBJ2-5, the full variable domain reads DAMVIQNPRYQVTQFGKPVTLSCSQTLNHNVMYWYQQKSSQAPKLLFHYYDKDFNNEADTPDNFQSRRPNTSFCFLDIRSPGLGDTAMYLCATSNSGREETQYFGPGTRLLVL.

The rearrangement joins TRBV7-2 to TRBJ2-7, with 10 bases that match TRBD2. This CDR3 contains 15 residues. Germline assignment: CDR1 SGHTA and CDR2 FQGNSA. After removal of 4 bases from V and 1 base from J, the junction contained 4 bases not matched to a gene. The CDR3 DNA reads TGTGCCAGCAGCTCCCGGACTAGCGGATCCTACGAGCAGTACTTC. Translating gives CASSSRTSGSYEQYF.

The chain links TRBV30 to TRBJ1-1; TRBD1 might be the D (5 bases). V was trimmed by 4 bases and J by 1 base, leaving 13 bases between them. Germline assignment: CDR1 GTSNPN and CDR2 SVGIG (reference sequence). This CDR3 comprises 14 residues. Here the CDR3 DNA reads TGTGCCTGGACCTGGGGCGGCCAGAACACTGAAGCTTTCTTT. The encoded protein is CAWTWGGQNTEAFF.

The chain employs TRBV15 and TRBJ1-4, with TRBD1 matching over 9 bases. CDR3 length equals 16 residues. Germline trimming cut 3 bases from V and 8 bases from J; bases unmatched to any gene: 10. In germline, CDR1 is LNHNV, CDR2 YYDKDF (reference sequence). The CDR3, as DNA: TGTGCCACCAGCAGGGGGACCGGGACAGGGAAAGAAAAACTGTTTTTT. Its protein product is CATSRGTGTGKEKLFF. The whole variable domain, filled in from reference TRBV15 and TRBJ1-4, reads DAMVIQNPRYQVTQFGKPVTLSCSQTLNHNVMYWYQQKSSQAPKLLFHYYDKDFNNEADTPDNFQSRRPNTSFCFLDIRSPGLGDTAMYLCATSRGTGTGKEKLFFGSGTQLSVL.

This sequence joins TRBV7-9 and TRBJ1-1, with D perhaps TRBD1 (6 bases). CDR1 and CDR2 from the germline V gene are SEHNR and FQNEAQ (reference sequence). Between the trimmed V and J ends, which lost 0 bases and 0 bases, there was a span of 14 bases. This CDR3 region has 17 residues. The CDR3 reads CASSLARTETMNTEAFF. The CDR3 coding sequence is TGTGCCAGCAGCTTAGCCCGGACAGAGACTATGAACACTGAAGCTTTCTTT. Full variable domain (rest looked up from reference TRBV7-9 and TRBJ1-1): DTGVSQNPRHKITKRGQNVTFRCDPISEHNRLYWYRQTLGQGPEFLTYFQNEAQLEKSRLLSDRFSAERPKGSFSTLEIQRTEQGDSAMYLCASSLARTETMNTEAFFGQGTRLTVV.

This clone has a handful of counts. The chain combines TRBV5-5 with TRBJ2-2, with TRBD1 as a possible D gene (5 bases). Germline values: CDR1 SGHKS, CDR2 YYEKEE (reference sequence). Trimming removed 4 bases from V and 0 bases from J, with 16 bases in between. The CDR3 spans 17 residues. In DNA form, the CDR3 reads TGTGCCAGCAGCCCCTTCTTGGCGACAGCGAACACCGGGGAGCTGTTTTTT. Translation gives CASSPFLATANTGELFF.

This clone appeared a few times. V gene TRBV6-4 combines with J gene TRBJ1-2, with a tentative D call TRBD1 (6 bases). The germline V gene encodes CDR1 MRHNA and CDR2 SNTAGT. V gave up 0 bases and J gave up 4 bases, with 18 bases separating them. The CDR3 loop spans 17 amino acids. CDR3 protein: CASSDSSDSPPTYGYTF. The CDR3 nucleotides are TGTGCCAGCAGTGACTCTTCGGACAGTCCTCCGACCTATGGCTACACCTTC.

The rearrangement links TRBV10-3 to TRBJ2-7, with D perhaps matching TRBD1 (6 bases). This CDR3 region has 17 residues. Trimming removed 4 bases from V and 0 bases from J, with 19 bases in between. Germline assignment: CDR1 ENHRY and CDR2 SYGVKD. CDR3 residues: CAISGLNRDWDSYEQYF. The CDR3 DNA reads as TGTGCCATCAGTGGGCTCAACAGGGATTGGGACTCCTACGAGCAGTACTTC.

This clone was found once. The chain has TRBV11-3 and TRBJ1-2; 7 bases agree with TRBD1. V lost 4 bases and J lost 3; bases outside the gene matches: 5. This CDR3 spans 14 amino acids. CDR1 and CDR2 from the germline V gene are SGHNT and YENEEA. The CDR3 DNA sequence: TGTGCCAGCAGCTCACCAGACAGGGACTATGGCTACACCTTC. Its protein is CASSSPDRDYGYTF. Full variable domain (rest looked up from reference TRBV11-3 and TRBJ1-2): EAGVVQSPRYKIIEKKQPVAFWCNPISGHNTLYWYLQNLGQGPELLIRYENEEAVDDSQLPKDRFSAERLKGVDSTLKIQPAELGDSAVYLCASSSPDRDYGYTFGSGTRLTVV.

The DNA for the CDR3 is TGTGCCAGCAGCTTACTAGCGGAGACCTACGAGCAGTACTTC. It specifies CASSLLAETYEQYF. The chain recombines TRBV7-9 with TRBJ2-7; 7 bases match TRBD2. CDR1 and CDR2 (germline): SEHNR, FQNEAQ (reference sequence). J lost 2 bases, V lost 2 bases, and 3 bases had no gene match. This CDR3 spans 14 amino acids.

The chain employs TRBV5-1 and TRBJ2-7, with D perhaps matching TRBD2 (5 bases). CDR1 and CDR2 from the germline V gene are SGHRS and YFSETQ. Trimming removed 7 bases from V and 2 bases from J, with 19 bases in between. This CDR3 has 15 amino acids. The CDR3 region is CASGLGNDVAYEQYF. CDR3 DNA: TGCGCCAGCGGACTGGGAAACGACGTCGCCTACGAGCAGTACTTC.

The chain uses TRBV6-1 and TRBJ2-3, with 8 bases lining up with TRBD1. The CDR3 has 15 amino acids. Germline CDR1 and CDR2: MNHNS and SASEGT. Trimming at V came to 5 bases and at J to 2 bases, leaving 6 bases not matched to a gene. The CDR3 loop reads CASSSWTGTTDTQYF. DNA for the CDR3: TGTGCCAGCAGTAGTTGGACAGGGACCACAGATACGCAGTATTTT.